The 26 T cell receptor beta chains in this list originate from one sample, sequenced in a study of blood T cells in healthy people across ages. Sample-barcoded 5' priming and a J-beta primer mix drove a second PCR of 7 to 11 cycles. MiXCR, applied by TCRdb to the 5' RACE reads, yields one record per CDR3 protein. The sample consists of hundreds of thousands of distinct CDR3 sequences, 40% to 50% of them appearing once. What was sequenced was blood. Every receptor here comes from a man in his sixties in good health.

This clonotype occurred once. The CDR3 spells CASSVGGGSEAFF. In DNA form, the CDR3 reads TGTGCCAGCAGCGTAGGGGGTGGAAGTGAAGCTTTCTTT. The genes are TRBV9 and TRBJ1-1; D not resolved. Trimming removed 0 bases at V and 7 bases at J, with 10 bases between. The CDR3 is 13 amino acids. Per germline, CDR1 SGDLS and CDR2 YYNGEE. Drawing the rest from reference TRBV9 and TRBJ1-1, the complete variable domain is DSGVTQTPKHLITATGQRVTLRCSPRSGDLSVYWYQQSLDQGLQFLIQYYNGEERAKGNILERFSAQQFPDLHSELNLSSLELGDSALYFCASSVGGGSEAFFGQGTRLTVV.

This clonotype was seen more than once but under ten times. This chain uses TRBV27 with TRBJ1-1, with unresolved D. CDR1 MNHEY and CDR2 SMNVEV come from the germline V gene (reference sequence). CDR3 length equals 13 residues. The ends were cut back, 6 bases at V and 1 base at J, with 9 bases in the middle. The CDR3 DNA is TGTGCCAGCAGACCCCAAGGGAACACTGAAGCTTTCTTT. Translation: CASRPQGNTEAFF.

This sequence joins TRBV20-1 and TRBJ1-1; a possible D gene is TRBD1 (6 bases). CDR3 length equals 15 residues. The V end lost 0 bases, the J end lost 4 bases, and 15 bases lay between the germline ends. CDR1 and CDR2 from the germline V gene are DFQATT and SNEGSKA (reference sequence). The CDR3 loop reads CSARDMGRGATEAFF. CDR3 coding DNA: TGCAGTGCTAGAGATATGGGACGGGGGGCCACTGAAGCTTTCTTT.

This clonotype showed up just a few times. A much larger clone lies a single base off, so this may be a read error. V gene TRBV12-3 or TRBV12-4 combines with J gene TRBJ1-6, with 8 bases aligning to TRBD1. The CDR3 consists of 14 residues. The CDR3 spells CASSWGQDNSPPHF. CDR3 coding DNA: TGTGCCAGCAGTTGGGGACAGGATAATTCACCCCCCCACTTT.

CDR3 nucleotides: TGTGCCAGCAGGGTAACACAGTGGGAAGCCAATCAGAGCAATCAGCCCCAGCATTTT. It encodes CASRVTQWEANQSNQPQHF. This chain uses TRBV6-2 or TRBV6-3 with TRBJ1-5, with unresolved D. CDR1 is MNHEY, CDR2 SVGEGT, per germline. V lost 6 bases, J lost 1 base, and 25 bases lay in between. The CDR3 runs to 19 residues.

The CDR3 bases are TGTGCCAGCTCACCACGTTCCGGGGCTTATAGCTCCTACAATGAGCAGTTCTTC. Translated: CASSPRSGAYSSYNEQFF. J is TRBJ2-1 and V is TRBV18, with D possibly called TRBD1 or TRBD2 (5 bases each). The germline CDR1 and CDR2 sequences are KGHSH and LQKENI. V gave up 1 base and J gave up 0 bases, with 16 bases separating them. There are 18 residues in the CDR3.

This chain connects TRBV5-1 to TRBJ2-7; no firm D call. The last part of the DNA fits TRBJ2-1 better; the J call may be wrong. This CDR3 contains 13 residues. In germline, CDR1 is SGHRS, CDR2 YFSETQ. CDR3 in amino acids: CASSSSLGETQFF. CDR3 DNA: TGCGCCAGCAGCTCAAGCCTCGGAGAGACCCAGTTCTTC.

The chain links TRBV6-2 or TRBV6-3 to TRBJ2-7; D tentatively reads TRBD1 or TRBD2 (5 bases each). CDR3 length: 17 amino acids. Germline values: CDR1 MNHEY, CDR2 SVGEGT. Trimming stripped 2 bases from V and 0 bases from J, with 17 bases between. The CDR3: CASSYEAGTASSYEQYF. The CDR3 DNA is TGTGCCAGCAGTTACGAGGCCGGGACCGCGAGCTCCTACGAGCAGTACTTC.

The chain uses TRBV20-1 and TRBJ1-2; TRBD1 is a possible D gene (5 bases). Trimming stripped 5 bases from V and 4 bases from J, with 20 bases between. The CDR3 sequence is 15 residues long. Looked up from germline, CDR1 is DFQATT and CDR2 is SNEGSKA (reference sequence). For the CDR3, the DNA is TGCAGTGCTGATTACCGGGACCGAGGCCTCTATGGCTACACCTTC. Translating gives CSADYRDRGLYGYTF.

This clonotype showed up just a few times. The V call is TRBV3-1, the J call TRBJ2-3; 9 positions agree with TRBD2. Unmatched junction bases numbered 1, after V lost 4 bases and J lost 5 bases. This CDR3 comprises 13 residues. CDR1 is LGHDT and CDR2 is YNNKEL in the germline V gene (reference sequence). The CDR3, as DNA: TGTGCCAGCAGCCGTAGCGGGGGAGATACGCAGTATTTT. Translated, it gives CASSRSGGDTQYF.

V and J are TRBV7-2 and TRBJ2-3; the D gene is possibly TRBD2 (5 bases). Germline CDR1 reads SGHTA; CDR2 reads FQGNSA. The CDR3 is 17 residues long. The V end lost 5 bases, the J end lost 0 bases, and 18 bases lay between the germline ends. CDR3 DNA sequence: TGTGCCAGCAGCGACCACTTACAGACGGGGAGCACAGATACGCAGTATTTT. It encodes CASSDHLQTGSTDTQYF.

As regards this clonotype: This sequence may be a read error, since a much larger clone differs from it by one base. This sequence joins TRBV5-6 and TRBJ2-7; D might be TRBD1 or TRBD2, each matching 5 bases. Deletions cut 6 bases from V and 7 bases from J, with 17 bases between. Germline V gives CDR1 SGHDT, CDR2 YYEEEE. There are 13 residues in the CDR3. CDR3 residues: CASNGLGVHEQYF. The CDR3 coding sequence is TGTGCCAGCAATGGACTGGGGGTCCATGAGCAGTACTTC.

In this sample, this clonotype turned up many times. CDR3 protein: CAISSTGTLAYEQYF. In DNA form, the CDR3 reads TGTGCCATCAGTTCTACAGGGACGTTAGCCTACGAGCAGTACTTC. The chain has TRBV10-3 and TRBJ2-7; weak D call: TRBD1 (6 bases). Looked up from germline, CDR1 is ENHRY and CDR2 is SYGVKD. V was shortened by 5 bases and J by 2 bases, with 16 bases between the two germline ends. The CDR3 has 15 amino acids.

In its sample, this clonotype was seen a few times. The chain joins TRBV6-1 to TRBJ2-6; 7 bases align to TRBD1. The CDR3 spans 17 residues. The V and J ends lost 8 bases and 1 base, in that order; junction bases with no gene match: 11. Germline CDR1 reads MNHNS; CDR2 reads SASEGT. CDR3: CASGDSSHFSGANVLTF. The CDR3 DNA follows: TGTGCCAGCGGGGACAGTTCCCACTTTTCTGGGGCCAACGTCCTGACTTTC.

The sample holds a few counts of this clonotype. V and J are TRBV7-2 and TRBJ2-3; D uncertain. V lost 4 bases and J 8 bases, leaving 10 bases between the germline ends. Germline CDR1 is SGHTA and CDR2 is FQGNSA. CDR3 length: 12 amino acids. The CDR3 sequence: CASSSPPGTQYF. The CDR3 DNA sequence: TGTGCCAGCAGCTCCCCCCCGGGTACGCAGTATTTT.

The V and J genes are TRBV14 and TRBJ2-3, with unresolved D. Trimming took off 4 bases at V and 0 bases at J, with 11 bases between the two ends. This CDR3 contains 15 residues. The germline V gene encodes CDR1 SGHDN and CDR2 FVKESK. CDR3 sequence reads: CASSPLDISTDTQYF. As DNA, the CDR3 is TGTGCCAGCAGCCCCCTCGACATAAGCACAGATACGCAGTATTTT. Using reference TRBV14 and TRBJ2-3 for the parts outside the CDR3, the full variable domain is EAGVTQFPSHSVIEKGQTVTLRCDPISGHDNLYWYRRVMGKEIKFLLHFVKESKQDESGMPNNRFLAERTGGTYSTLKVQPAELEDSGVYFCASSPLDISTDTQYFGPGTRLTVL.

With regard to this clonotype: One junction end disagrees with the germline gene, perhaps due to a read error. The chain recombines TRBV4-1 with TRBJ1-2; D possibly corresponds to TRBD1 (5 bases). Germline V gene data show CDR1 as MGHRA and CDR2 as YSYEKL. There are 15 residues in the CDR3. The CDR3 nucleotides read TGCGCCAGCAGCCAATCTGGGAGACAGTACTATGGCTACACTTTC. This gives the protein CASSQSGRQYYGYTF.

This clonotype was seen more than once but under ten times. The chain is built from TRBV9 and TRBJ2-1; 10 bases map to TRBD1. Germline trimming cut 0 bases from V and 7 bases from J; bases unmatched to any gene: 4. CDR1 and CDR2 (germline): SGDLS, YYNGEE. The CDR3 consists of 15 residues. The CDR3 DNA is TGTGCCAGCAGCGTAGCAGGGACAGGGGATAATGAGCAGTTCTTC. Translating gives CASSVAGTGDNEQFF.

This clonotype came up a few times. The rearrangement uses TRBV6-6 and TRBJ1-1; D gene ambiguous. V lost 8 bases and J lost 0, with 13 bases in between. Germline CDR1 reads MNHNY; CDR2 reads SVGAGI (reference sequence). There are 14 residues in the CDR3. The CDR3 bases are TGTGCCAGCGGTGACCGGAACATGAACACTGAAGCTTTCTTT. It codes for CASGDRNMNTEAFF.

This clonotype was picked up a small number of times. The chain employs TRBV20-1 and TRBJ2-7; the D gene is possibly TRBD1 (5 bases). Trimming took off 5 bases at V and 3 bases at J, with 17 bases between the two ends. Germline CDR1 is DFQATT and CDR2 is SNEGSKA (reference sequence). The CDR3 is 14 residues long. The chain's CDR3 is CSAAIDRTLYEQYF. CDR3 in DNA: TGCAGTGCTGCGATTGACAGAACCCTCTACGAGCAGTACTTC.

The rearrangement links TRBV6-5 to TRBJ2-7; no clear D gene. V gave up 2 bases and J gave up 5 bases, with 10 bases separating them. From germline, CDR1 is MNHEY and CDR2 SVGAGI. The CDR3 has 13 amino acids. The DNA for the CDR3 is TGTGCCAGCAGTTACACCAACACGGACGAGCAGTACTTC. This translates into CASSYTNTDEQYF.

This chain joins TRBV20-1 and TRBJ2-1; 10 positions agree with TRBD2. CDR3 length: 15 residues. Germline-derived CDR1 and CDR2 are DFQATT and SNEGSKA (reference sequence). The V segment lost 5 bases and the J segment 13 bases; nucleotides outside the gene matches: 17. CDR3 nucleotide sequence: TGCAGTGCTGGGTCTTCTAGCGGGGGCCCTTCGGTTCAGTTCTTC. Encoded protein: CSAGSSSGGPSVQFF.

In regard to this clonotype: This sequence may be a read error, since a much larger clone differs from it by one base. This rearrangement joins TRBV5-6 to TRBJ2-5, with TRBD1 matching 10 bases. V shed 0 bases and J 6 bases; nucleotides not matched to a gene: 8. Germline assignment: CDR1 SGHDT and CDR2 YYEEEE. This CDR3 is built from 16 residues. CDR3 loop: CASSLETGGRVKTQYF. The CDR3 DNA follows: TGTGCCAGCAGCTTGGAGACAGGGGGCAGGGTGAAGACCCAGTACTTC.

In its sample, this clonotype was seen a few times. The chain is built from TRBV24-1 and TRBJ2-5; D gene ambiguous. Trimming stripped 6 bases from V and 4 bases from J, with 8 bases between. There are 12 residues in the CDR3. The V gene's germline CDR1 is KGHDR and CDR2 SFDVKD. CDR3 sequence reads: CATSSSGETQYF. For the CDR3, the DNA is TGTGCCACCAGTTCATCTGGAGAGACCCAGTACTTC.

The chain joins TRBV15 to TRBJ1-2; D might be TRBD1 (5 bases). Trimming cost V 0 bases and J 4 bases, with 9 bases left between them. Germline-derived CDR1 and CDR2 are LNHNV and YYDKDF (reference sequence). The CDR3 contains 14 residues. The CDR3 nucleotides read TGTGCCACCAGCAGAGAGGAGGGACGCTATGGCTACACCTTC. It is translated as CATSREEGRYGYTF.

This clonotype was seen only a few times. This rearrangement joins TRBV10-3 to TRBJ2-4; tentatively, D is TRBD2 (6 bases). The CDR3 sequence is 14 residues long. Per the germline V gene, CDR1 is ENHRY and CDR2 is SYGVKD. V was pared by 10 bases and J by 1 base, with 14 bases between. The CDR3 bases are TGTGCCACGGGGGTATCAGAGGCCAAAAACATTCAGTACTTC. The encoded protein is CATGVSEAKNIQYF.